The 25 T cell receptor beta chains in this list originate from one sample, sequenced in a study of OX40 agonist ivuxolimab in advanced cancers. The assay was immunoSEQ multiplex PCR, and TCRdb's table has in-frame clones only and misses some. The sample comprises about 100,000 clones, approximately 94% of which are singletons, and around 2% rests with the top ten. Here the sequenced sample was CD4+ or CD8+ T cells sorted from blood, taken in a trial of the OX40 agonist ivuxolimab. The receptors were sampled from an adult with an advanced solid tumor such as melanoma, head and neck, liver or kidney cancer.

The V call is TRBV6-1, the J call TRBJ2-1, with D perhaps TRBD1 or TRBD2 (6 bases each). V lost 2 bases and J 6 bases, leaving 17 bases between the germline ends. This CDR3 region has 16 residues. Germline assignment: CDR1 MNHNS and CDR2 SASEGT. DNA for the CDR3: TGTGCCAGCAGTGAAATGGGTGGGGGGCTCCCCAATGAGCAGTTCTTC. It codes for CASSEMGGGLPNEQFF.

To note about this clone: The sample contains more than one DNA sequence encoding this CDR3. V and J are TRBV12-5 and TRBJ2-5; D gene ambiguous. V lost 0 bases and J lost 1, with 6 bases in between. The CDR3 extends over 14 amino acids. From germline, CDR1 is LGHNT and CDR2 FRNRAP. CDR3 DNA: TGTGCTAGTGGTTTGGTAGGCAGCCAAGAGACCCAGTACTTC. It is translated as CASGLVGSQETQYF. The whole variable domain, filled in from reference TRBV12-5 and TRBJ2-5, reads DARVTQTPRHKVTEMGQEVTMRCQPILGHNTVFWYRQTMMQGLELLAYFRNRAPLDDSGMPKDRFSAEMPDATLATLKIQPSEPRDSAVYFCASGLVGSQETQYFGPGTRLLVL.

This chain uses TRBV7-3 with TRBJ2-3; D is unresolved. The CDR3 spans 15 residues. V lost 5 bases, J lost 0 bases, and 12 bases lay in between. Germline loops: CDR1 SGHTA, CDR2 FQGTGA. CDR3 sequence: CASSLSLTSTDTQYF. The CDR3, as DNA: TGTGCCAGCAGCCTCTCCTTAACTAGCACAGATACGCAGTATTTT.

The chain uses TRBV7-6 and TRBJ2-1; 7 positions agree with TRBD1. This CDR3 spans 15 amino acids. CDR1 is SGHVS and CDR2 is FNYEAQ in the germline V gene. After removal of 5 bases from V and 4 bases from J, the junction contained 8 bases not matched to a gene. CDR3 protein: CASSQTGSLYNEQFF. The CDR3 DNA sequence: TGTGCCAGCAGCCAGACAGGGAGCCTTTACAATGAGCAGTTCTTC.

The gene calls are TRBV27 and TRBJ1-1, with D unresolved. Germline V gene lookup returns CDR1 MNHEY and CDR2 SMNVEV (reference sequence). CDR3 size: 14 residues. V gave up 5 bases and J gave up 4 bases, with 14 bases separating them. As DNA, the CDR3 is TGTGCCAGCAGTCCTTCGGGAAGTTTCACTGAAGCTTTCTTT. Translation gives CASSPSGSFTEAFF.

The chain joins TRBV27 to TRBJ2-7, with 7 positions matching TRBD2. With 5 bases clipped from V and 2 bases from J, the junction kept 18 bases outside the gene matches. The CDR3 runs to 18 residues. Germline CDR1 is MNHEY and CDR2 is SMNVEV (reference sequence). CDR3 region: CASSLYPPLASTTYEQYF. In nucleotides, the CDR3 is TGTGCCAGCAGTCTTTATCCCCCACTAGCGTCAACTACCTACGAGCAGTACTTC.

V usage is TRBV19 and J usage is TRBJ2-5; TRBD1 or TRBD2 may be the D gene (6 bases each). The V end was cut by 3 bases, the J end by 4 bases, with 15 bases between. CDR3 length: 15 residues. Germline CDR1 and CDR2: LNHDA and SQIVND (reference sequence). CDR3 sequence reads: CASSMSWGAGETQYF. The CDR3 nucleotides read TGTGCCAGTAGTATGTCTTGGGGGGCCGGAGAGACCCAGTACTTC.

This clone was seen once. The chain employs TRBV11-2 and TRBJ2-7, with D uncertain. The CDR3 extends over 14 amino acids. V was cut by 0 bases and J by 3 bases, with 9 bases left in between. Germline CDR1 and CDR2: SGHAT and FQNNGV. CDR3 protein: CASSLDKGSYEQYF. CDR3 DNA sequence: TGTGCCAGCAGCTTAGATAAGGGCAGCTACGAGCAGTACTTC.

This chain links TRBV2 with TRBJ2-3; D unresolved. Germline V CDR1 and CDR2: SNHLY, FYNNEI. The CDR3 is 16 amino acids. The germline V and J ends were trimmed by 5 bases and 2 bases, with 17 bases remaining between them. The CDR3 loop is CASSYLDASYTDTQYF. CDR3 nucleotides: TGTGCCAGCAGTTACCTAGACGCCAGTTACACAGATACGCAGTATTTT.

The CDR3 here is CASSLGDPSPSYEQYF. CDR3 DNA sequence: TGTGCCAGCAGCCTGGGCGATCCCTCCCCCTCCTACGAGCAGTACTTC. V is TRBV11-2 and J is TRBJ2-7; unclear D gene. Per germline, CDR1 SGHAT and CDR2 FQNNGV. The CDR3 totals 16 residues. The V and J ends lost 5 bases and 0 bases respectively, with 17 bases between them.

This clone was detected once. The chain uses TRBV6-5 and TRBJ1-2, with D possibly TRBD1 on 5 matching bases. Per germline, CDR1 MNHEY and CDR2 SVGAGI. Trimming took off 0 bases at V and 0 bases at J, with 11 bases between the two ends. The CDR3 extends over 16 amino acids. CDR3 amino acids: CASSYSRGETNYGYTF. The CDR3 DNA reads as TGTGCCAGCAGTTACTCGCGGGGCGAAACTAACTATGGCTACACCTTC.

The V gene is TRBV19, the J gene TRBJ2-1; D might be TRBD2 (5 bases). The CDR3 is 15 amino acids. The germline gives CDR1 LNHDA, CDR2 SQIVND (reference sequence). V was cut by 6 bases and J by 1 base, with 13 bases left in between. The CDR3 sequence is CASRISGGSYNEQFF. CDR3 DNA sequence: TGTGCCAGTAGGATAAGCGGCGGATCCTACAATGAGCAGTTCTTC.

The chain combines TRBV9 with TRBJ2-2; D is perhaps TRBD1 or TRBD2 (6 bases each). V was cut by 3 bases and J by 5 bases, with 17 bases left in between. Germline values: CDR1 SGDLS, CDR2 YYNGEE. The length of the CDR3 is 16 residues. The CDR3 reads CASSGDGGAGTGELFF. The CDR3, as DNA: TGTGCCAGCAGCGGAGACGGGGGCGCGGGGACCGGGGAGCTGTTTTTT.

The chain's CDR3 is CASSQDRVAERYF. The CDR3 nucleotides are TGTGCCAGCAGCCAAGATCGTGTAGCGGAGAGGTATTTT. The rearrangement uses TRBV4-2 and TRBJ2-3; TRBD2 is a possible D gene (6 bases). The length of the CDR3 is 13 residues. V dropped 0 bases and J dropped 14 bases, with 15 bases sitting between them. The germline V gene has CDR1 LGHNA and CDR2 YNFKEQ.

The CDR3 loop is CASSYATEYEQYF. CDR3 DNA: TGCGCCAGCAGCTACGCGACAGAGTACGAGCAGTACTTC. The chain couples TRBV5-1 to TRBJ2-7; weak D call: TRBD1 (5 bases). V was pared by 3 bases and J by 4 bases, with 11 bases between. In germline, CDR1 is SGHRS, CDR2 YFSETQ. There are 13 residues in the CDR3.

The chain couples TRBV4-2 to TRBJ1-2; no reliable D call. V was pared by 5 bases and J by 4 bases, with 20 bases between. Germline V CDR1 and CDR2: LGHNA, YNFKEQ. This CDR3 is 16 amino acids long. The CDR3 loop reads CASSAAPASAGYGYTF. In nucleotides, the CDR3 is TGTGCCAGCAGCGCAGCTCCGGCGTCCGCCGGCTATGGCTACACCTTC.

V is TRBV20-1 and J is TRBJ2-1; the D is unclear. V was clipped by 7 bases and J by 7 bases, with 11 bases between them. The CDR3 extends over 11 amino acids. In germline, CDR1 is DFQATT, CDR2 SNEGSKA (reference sequence). The chain's CDR3 is CSVKGNNEQFF. Here the CDR3 DNA reads TGCAGTGTAAAGGGTAATAATGAGCAGTTCTTC.

The rearrangement links TRBV11-2 to TRBJ1-6; 9 positions match TRBD1. J was trimmed by 4 bases and V by 2 bases; bases with no gene match: 6. This CDR3 contains 17 residues. Per the germline V gene, CDR1 is SGHAT and CDR2 is FQNNGV. The chain's CDR3 is CASSLKDRGLYNSPLHF. The CDR3 nucleotides are TGTGCCAGCAGCTTAAAGGACAGGGGACTTTATAATTCACCCCTCCACTTT.

The chain carries TRBV19 and TRBJ1-2, with D unresolved. The CDR3 is 13 residues long. Germline V gene lookup returns CDR1 LNHDA and CDR2 SQIVND (reference sequence). With 5 bases removed from V and 4 bases from J, the gap between germline ends came to 11 bases. CDR3 region: CASSPLATYGYTF. CDR3 bases: TGTGCCAGTAGTCCGCTCGCCACCTATGGCTACACCTTC.

V gene TRBV7-6 combines with J gene TRBJ1-1; no definite D call. From germline, CDR1 is SGHVS and CDR2 FNYEAQ. Trimming took off 5 bases at V and 3 bases at J, with 10 bases between the two ends. The CDR3 covers 13 residues. The CDR3, as DNA: TGTGCCAGCAGCCCCGACACCTACACTGAAGCTTTCTTT. Its protein product is CASSPDTYTEAFF.

This chain uses TRBV5-6 with TRBJ2-7; TRBD2 is a possible D gene (6 bases). Germline CDR1 is SGHDT and CDR2 is YYEEEE. V lost 4 bases and J 2 bases, leaving 16 bases between the germline ends. The CDR3 is 15 residues long. The chain's CDR3 is CASSTGLQLPYEQYF. For the CDR3, the DNA is TGTGCCAGCAGCACGGGACTGCAGCTTCCCTACGAGCAGTACTTC.

J is TRBJ2-2 and V is TRBV4-1; the match to TRBD1 covers 7 bases. This CDR3 has 14 amino acids. CDR1 is MGHRA and CDR2 is YSYEKL in the germline V gene. After removal of 5 bases from V and 5 bases from J, the junction contained 5 bases not matched to a gene. The CDR3 nucleotides are TGCGCCAGCAGCTTCGGCAGGGGGACCGGGGAGCTGTTTTTT. Translation gives CASSFGRGTGELFF.

This chain connects TRBV5-5 to TRBJ2-7, with a possible D match to TRBD2 (6 bases). The germline CDR1 and CDR2 sequences are SGHKS and YYEKEE (reference sequence). V lost 0 bases to trimming and J lost 2 bases, with 9 bases between them. This CDR3 region has 14 residues. Written as DNA, the CDR3 is TGTGCCAGCAGCTTGGGGGACTTAACCTACGAGCAGTACTTC. The encoded protein is CASSLGDLTYEQYF.

The V and J genes are TRBV11-2 and TRBJ2-1; possibly TRBD2 for D (6 bases). The length of the CDR3 is 15 residues. CDR1 and CDR2 from the germline V gene are SGHAT and FQNNGV. Trimming took 3 bases from V and 0 from J, leaving 9 bases between them. For the CDR3, the DNA is TGTGCCAGCAGCTTTCGGGGGAGCTCCTACAATGAGCAGTTCTTC. Its translation is CASSFRGSSYNEQFF.

This CDR3 reads CASNEGDGYTF. CDR3 nucleotides: TGTGCCAGTAATGAGGGTGATGGCTACACCTTC. The V call is TRBV19, the J call TRBJ1-2; D not resolved. V was clipped by 7 bases and J by 6 bases, with 9 bases between them. The length of the CDR3 is 11 residues. Germline CDR1 and CDR2: LNHDA and SQIVND (reference sequence).